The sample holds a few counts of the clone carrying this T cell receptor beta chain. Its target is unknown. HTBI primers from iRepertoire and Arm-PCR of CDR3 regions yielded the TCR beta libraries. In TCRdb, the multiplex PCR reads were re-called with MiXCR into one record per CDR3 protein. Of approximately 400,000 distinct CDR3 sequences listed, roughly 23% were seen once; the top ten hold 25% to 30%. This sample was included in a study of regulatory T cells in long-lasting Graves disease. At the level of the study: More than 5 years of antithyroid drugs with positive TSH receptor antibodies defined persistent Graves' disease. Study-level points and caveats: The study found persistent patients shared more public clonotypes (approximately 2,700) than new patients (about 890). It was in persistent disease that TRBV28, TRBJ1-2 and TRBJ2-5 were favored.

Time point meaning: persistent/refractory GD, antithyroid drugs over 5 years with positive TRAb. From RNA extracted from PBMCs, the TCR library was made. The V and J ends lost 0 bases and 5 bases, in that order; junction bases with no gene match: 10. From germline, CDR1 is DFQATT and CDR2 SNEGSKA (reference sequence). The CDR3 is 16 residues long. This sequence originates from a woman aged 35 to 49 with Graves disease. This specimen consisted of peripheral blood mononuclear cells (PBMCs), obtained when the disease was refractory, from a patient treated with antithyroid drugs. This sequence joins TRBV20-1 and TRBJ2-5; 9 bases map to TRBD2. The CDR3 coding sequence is TGCAGTGCTAGAGATAGCGGGAGTGGGGCATGGGAGACCCAGTACTTC. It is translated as CSARDSGSGAWETQYF.